Following are 5 T cell receptor beta chains from one sample sequenced in a study of response to subunit inactivated influenza vaccine. TCRdb analysed the RT-PCR reads with MiXCR anew, one entry per CDR3 protein. This sample has 200,000 to 300,000 distinct CDR3 sequences, with 12% found just once. The material sequenced was non-naive T cells sorted from PBMCs, taken around 14 days before vaccination. Receptors originate from a man in his fifties or sixties who received an inactivated influenza vaccine.

The V and J genes are TRBV12-5 and TRBJ2-5; D unclear. The CDR3 length is 12 residues. The germline V gene has CDR1 LGHNT and CDR2 FRNRAP. V lost 0 bases to trimming and J lost 12 bases, with 11 bases between them. In DNA, the CDR3 is TGTGCTAGTGGTTTGGTTGGTGGGGAAAAGTACTTC. Its protein product is CASGLVGGEKYF. The entire variable domain, with the rest obtained from reference TRBV12-5 and TRBJ2-5, is as follows: DARVTQTPRHKVTEMGQEVTMRCQPILGHNTVFWYRQTMMQGLELLAYFRNRAPLDDSGMPKDRFSAEMPDATLATLKIQPSEPRDSAVYFCASGLVGGEKYFGPGTRLLVL.

The sample holds many counts of this clonotype. This chain uses TRBV28 with TRBJ2-7, with D possibly TRBD1 on 6 matching bases. Germline loops: CDR1 MDHEN, CDR2 SYDVKM. The CDR3 is 16 residues long. The ends were cut back, 10 bases at V and 0 bases at J, with 22 bases in the middle. Here the CDR3 DNA reads TGTGCCACCAAGAGGGGGTCCACAGGGAGCTCCTACGAGCAGTACTTC. It codes for CATKRGSTGSSYEQYF.

The V and J genes are TRBV5-1 and TRBJ2-2; 8 bases are shared with TRBD1. This CDR3 spans 14 amino acids. V shed 7 bases and J 4 bases; nucleotides not matched to a gene: 6. CDR1 is SGHRS, CDR2 YFSETQ, per germline. CDR3 nucleotides: TGCGCCAGCCACCCAGGGGGCGGCACCGGGGAGCTGTTTTTT. Protein sequence: CASHPGGGTGELFF.

The V and J genes are TRBV6-2 or TRBV6-3 and TRBJ2-7, with D tentatively TRBD1 (6 bases). The CDR3 extends over 14 amino acids. V was clipped by 8 bases and J by 3 bases, with 17 bases between them. Per the germline V gene, CDR1 is MNHEY and CDR2 is SVGEGT. The CDR3 bases are TGTGCCAGCCTGACCGGGACAAGGGTCTACGAGCAGTACTTC. It is translated as CASLTGTRVYEQYF.

This clonotype was detected many times. The V and J genes are TRBV29-1 and TRBJ2-3, with 8 positions matching TRBD1. V trimming: 8 bases; J trimming: 2 bases; junction bases outside the gene matches: 6. Germline V lookup: CDR1 SQVTM, CDR2 ANQGSEA. The CDR3 spans 13 residues. CDR3 in amino acids: CSLWDRITDTQYF. The CDR3 DNA reads as TGCAGCCTATGGGACAGGATCACAGATACGCAGTATTTT.